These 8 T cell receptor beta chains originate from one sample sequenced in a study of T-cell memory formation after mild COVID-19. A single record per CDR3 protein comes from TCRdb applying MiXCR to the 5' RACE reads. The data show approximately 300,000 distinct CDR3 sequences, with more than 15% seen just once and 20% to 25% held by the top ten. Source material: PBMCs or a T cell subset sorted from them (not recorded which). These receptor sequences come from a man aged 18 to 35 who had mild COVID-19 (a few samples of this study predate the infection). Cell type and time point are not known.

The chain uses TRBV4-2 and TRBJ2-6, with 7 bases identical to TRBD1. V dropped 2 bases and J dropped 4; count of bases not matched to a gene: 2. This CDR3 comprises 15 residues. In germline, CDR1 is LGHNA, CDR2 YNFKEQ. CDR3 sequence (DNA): TGTGCCAGCAGCCAAACAGGGGCAGGGGCCAACGTCCTGACTTTC. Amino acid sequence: CASSQTGAGANVLTF.

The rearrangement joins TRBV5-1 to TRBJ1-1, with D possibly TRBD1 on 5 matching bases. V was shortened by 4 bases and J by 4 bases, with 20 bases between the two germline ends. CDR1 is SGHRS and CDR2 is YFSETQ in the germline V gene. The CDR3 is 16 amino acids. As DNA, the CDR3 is TGCGCCAGCAGCACCGCAGGCTCGGGGCGAGGCACTGAAGCTTTCTTT. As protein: CASSTAGSGRGTEAFF. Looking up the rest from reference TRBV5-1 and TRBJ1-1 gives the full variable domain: KAGVTQTPRYLIKTRGQQVTLSCSPISGHRSVSWYQQTPGQGLQFLFEYFSETQRNKGNFPGRFSGRQFSNSRSEMNVSTLELGDSALYLCASSTAGSGRGTEAFFGQGTRLTVV.

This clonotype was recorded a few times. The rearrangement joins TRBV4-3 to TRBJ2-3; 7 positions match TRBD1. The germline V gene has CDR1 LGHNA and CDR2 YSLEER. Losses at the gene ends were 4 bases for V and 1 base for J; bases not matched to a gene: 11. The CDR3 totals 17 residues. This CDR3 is CASSPRGPGDGTDTQYF. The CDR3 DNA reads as TGCGCCAGCAGCCCAAGGGGGCCAGGTGACGGCACAGATACGCAGTATTTT.

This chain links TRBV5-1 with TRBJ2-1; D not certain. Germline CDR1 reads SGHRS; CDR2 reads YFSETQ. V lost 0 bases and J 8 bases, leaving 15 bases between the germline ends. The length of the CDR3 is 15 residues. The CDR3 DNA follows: TGCGCCAGCAGCTTGGGGCAGGCCCTCGTGGATGAGCAGTTCTTC. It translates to CASSLGQALVDEQFF.

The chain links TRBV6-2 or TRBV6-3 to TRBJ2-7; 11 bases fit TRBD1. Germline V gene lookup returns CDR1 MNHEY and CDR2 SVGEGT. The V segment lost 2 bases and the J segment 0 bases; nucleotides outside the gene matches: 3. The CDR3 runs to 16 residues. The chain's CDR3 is CASSYGTGGSSYEQYV. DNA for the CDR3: TGTGCCAGCAGTTACGGGACAGGGGGAAGCTCCTACGAGCAGTACGTC.

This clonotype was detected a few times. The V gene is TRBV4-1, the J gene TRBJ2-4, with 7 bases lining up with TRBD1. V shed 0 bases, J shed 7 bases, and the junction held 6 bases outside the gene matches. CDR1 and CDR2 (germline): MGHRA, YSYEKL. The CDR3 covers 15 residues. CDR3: CASSQDSARGNIQYF. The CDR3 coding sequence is TGCGCCAGCAGCCAAGATAGTGCCAGGGGGAACATTCAGTACTTC.

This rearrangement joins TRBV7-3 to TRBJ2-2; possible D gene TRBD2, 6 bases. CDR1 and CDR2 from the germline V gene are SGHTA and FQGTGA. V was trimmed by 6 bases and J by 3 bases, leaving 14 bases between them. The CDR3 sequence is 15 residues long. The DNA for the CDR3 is TGTGCCAGCAGGACGGGACTCCTACACACCGGGGAGCTGTTTTTT. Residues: CASRTGLLHTGELFF.

CDR3 sequence reads: CASSFDRENEQFF. CDR3 nucleotides: TGTGCCAGCAGCTTCGACAGGGAGAATGAGCAGTTCTTC. The V gene is TRBV7-3, the J gene TRBJ2-1; 7 positions match TRBD1. The germline V gene encodes CDR1 SGHTA and CDR2 FQGTGA. Losses at the gene ends were 3 bases for V and 7 bases for J; bases not matched to a gene: 3. This CDR3 is built from 13 residues. The full variable domain, rest sourced from reference TRBV7-3 and TRBJ2-1, is GAGVSQTPSNKVTEKGKYVELRCDPISGHTALYWYRQSLGQGPEFLIYFQGTGAADDSGLPNDRFFAVRPEGSVSTLKIQRTERGDSAVYLCASSFDRENEQFFGPGTRLTVL.